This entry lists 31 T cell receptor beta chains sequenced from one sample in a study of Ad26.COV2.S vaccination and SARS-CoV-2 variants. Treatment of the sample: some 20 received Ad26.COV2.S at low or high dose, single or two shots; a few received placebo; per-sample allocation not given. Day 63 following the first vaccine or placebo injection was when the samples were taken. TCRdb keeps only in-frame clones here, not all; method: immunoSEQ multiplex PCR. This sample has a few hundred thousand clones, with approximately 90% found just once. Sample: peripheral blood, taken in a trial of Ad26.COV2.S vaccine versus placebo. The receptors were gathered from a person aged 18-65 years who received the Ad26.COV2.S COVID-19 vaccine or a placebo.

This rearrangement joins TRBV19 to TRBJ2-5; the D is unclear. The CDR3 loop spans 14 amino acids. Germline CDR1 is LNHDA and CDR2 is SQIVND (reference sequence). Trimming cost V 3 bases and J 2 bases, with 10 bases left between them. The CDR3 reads CASSIDTVQETQYF. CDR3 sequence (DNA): TGTGCCAGTAGTATCGACACAGTTCAAGAGACCCAGTACTTC.

The CDR3 protein is CASSVRGGATEAFF. CDR3 nucleotide sequence: TGTGCCAGCAGCGTAAGGGGGGGCGCGACTGAAGCTTTCTTT. The V call is TRBV9, the J call TRBJ1-1; D may be TRBD1 (6 bases). Trimming removed 1 base from V and 5 bases from J, with 12 bases in between. The CDR3 is 14 residues long. Germline V gene lookup returns CDR1 SGDLS and CDR2 YYNGEE.

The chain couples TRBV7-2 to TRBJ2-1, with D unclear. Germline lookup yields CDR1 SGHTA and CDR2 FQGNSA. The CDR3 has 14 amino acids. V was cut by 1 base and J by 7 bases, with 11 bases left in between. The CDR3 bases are TGTGCCAGCAGCTTAGAGATCCTAGTTAATGAGCAGTTCTTC. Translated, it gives CASSLEILVNEQFF. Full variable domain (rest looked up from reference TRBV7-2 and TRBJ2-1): GAGVSQSPSNKVTEKGKDVELRCDPISGHTALYWYRQSLGQGLEFLIYFQGNSAPDKSGLPSDRFSAERTGGSVSTLTIQRTQQEDSAVYLCASSLEILVNEQFFGPGTRLTVL.

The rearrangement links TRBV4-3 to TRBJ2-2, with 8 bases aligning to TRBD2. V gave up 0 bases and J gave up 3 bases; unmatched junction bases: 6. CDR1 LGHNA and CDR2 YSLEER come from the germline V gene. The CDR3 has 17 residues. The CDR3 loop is CASSQDQVAGHTGELFF. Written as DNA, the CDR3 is TGCGCCAGCAGCCAAGATCAGGTAGCGGGACACACCGGGGAGCTGTTTTTT.

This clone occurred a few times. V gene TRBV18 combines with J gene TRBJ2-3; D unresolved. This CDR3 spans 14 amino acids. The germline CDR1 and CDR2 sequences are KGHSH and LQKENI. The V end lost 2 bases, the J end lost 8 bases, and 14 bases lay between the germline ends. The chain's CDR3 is CASSPEAGSATQYF. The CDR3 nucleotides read TGTGCCAGCTCACCAGAGGCTGGGTCAGCTACGCAGTATTTT.

The CDR3 DNA reads as TGTGCCAGCAGCCACGTAGCGGGAGGTAGGAATGAGCAGTTCTTC. It encodes CASSHVAGGRNEQFF. The chain links TRBV11-2 to TRBJ2-1; 10 nucleotides align to TRBD2. Germline values: CDR1 SGHAT, CDR2 FQNNGV. V lost 5 bases and J lost 7; bases outside the gene matches: 8. This CDR3 spans 15 amino acids. The whole variable domain, filled in from reference TRBV11-2 and TRBJ2-1, reads EAGVAQSPRYKIIEKRQSVAFWCNPISGHATLYWYQQILGQGPKLLIQFQNNGVVDDSQLPKDRFSAERLKGVDSTLKIQPAKLEDSAVYLCASSHVAGGRNEQFFGPGTRLTVL.

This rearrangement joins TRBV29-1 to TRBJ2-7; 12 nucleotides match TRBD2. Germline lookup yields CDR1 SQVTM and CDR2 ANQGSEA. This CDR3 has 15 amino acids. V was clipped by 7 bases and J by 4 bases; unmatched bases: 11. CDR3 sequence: CSAIGTSGRQYEQYF. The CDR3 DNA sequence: TGCAGCGCCATAGGGACTAGCGGGCGACAATACGAGCAGTACTTC.

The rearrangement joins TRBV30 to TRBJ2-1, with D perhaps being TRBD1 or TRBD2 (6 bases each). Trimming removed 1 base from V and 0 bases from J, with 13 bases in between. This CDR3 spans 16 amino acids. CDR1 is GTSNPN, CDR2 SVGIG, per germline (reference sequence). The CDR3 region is CAWSEKGGLSYNEQFF. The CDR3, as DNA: TGTGCCTGGAGTGAAAAAGGGGGGCTCTCCTACAATGAGCAGTTCTTC.

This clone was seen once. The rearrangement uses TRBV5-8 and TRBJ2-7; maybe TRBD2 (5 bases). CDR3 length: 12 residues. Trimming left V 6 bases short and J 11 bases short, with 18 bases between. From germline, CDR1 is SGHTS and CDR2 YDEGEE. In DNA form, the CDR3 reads TGTGCCAGCATCAACTCCGGGGTTCCGGAGTACTTC. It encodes CASINSGVPEYF.

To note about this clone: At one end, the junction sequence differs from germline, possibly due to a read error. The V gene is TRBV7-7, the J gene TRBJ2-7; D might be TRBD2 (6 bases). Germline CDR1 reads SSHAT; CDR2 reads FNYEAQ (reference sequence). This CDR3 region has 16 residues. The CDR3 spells CASSLETGTLPYEQYF. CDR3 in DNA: TGTGCTAGCAGCTTAGAGACCGGGACTCTTCCCTACGAGCAGTACTTC.

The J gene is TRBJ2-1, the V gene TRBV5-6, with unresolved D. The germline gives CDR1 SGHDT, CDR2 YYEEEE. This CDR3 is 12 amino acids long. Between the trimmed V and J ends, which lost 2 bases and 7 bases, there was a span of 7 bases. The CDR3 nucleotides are TGTGCCAGCAGCTTCAACCGGAATGAGCAGTTCTTC. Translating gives CASSFNRNEQFF.

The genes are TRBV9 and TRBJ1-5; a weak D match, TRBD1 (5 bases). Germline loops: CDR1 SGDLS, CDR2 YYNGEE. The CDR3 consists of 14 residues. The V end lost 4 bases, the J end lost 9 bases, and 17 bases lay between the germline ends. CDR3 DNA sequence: TGTGCCAGCAGCTCTAGTGGGGCAGGAGGGCCCCAGCATTTT. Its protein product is CASSSSGAGGPQHF.

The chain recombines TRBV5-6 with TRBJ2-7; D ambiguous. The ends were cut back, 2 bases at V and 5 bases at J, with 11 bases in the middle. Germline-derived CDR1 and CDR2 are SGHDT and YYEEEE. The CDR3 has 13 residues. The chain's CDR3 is CASSFGRSNEQYV. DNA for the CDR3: TGTGCCAGCAGCTTTGGTAGGAGTAACGAGCAGTACGTC.

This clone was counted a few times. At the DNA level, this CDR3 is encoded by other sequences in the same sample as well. CDR3 sequence (DNA): TGTGCCAGCAGCCACGGGACAGGGGTCACCGGGGAGCTGTTTTTT. This sequence encodes CASSHGTGVTGELFF. The gene calls are TRBV3-1 (or the pseudogene TRBV3-2) and TRBJ2-2, with 10 positions matching TRBD1. The germline V gene has CDR1 LGHDT and CDR2 YNNKEL (reference sequence). The CDR3 totals 15 residues. V lost 3 bases to trimming and J lost 4 bases; unmatched junction nucleotides: 2.

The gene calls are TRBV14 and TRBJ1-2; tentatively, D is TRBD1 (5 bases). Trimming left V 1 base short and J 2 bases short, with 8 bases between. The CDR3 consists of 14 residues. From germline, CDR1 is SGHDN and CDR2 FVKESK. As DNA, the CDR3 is TGTGCCAGCAGCCAAGTAAACAGGAACTATGGCTACACCTTC. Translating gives CASSQVNRNYGYTF.

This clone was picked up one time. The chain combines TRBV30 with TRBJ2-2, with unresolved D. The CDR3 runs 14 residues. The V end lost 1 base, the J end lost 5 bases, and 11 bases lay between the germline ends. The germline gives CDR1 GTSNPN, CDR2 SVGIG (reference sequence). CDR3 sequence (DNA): TGTGCCTGGAGTGAGGGTTTGGGAACCGGGGAGCTGTTTTTT. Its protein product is CAWSEGLGTGELFF.

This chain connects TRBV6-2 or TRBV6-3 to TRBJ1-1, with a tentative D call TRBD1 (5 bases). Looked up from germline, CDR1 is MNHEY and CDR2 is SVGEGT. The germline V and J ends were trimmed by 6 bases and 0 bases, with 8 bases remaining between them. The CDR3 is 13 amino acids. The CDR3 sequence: CASSGHMNTEAFF. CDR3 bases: TGTGCCAGCAGCGGACATATGAACACTGAAGCTTTCTTT.

The CDR3: CASSPRDRVLLNNQPQHF. CDR3 nucleotide sequence: TGTGCCAGCTCACCAAGGGACAGGGTATTATTGAACAATCAGCCCCAGCATTTT. The rearrangement joins TRBV18 to TRBJ1-5; TRBD1 matches 9 bases. J was trimmed by 3 bases and V by 2 bases; bases with no gene match: 11. Germline loops: CDR1 KGHSH, CDR2 LQKENI. The CDR3 contains 18 residues.

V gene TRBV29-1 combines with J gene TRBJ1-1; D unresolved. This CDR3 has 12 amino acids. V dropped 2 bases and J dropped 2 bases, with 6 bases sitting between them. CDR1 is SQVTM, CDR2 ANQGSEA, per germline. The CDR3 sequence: CSVEHLNTEAFF. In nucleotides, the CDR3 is TGCAGCGTTGAACACCTCAACACTGAAGCTTTCTTT.

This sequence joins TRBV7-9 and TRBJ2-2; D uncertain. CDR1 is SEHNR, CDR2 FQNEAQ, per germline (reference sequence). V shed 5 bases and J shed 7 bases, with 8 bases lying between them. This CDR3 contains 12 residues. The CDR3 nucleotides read TGTGCCAGCAGCCCCCAAGGCGGGGAGCTGTTTTTT. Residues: CASSPQGGELFF.

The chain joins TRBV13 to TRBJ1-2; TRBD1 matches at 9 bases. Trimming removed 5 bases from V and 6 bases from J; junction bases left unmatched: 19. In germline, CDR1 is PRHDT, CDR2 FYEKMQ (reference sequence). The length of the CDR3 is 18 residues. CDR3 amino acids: CASSPFAGQGLYVDGYTF. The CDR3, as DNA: TGTGCCAGCAGCCCATTCGCGGGACAGGGCTTATATGTAGATGGCTACACCTTC.

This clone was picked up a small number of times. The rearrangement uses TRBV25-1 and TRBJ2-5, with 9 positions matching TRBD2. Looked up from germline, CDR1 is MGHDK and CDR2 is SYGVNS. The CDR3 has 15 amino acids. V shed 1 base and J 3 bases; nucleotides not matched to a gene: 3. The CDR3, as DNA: TGTGCCAGCAGTGAATTGACTAGCGGCGAAGAGACCCAGTACTTC. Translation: CASSELTSGEETQYF.

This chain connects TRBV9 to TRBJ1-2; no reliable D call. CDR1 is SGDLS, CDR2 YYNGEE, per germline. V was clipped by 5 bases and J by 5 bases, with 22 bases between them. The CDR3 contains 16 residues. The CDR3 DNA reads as TGTGCCAGCAGTCCAATCCGACATATGAGGGCATATGGCTACACCTTC. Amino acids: CASSPIRHMRAYGYTF.

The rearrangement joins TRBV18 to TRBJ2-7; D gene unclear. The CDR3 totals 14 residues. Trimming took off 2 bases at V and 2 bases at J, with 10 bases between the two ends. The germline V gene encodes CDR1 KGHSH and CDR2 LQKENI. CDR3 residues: CASSPGPGTYEQYF. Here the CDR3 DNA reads TGTGCCAGCTCACCAGGACCGGGCACCTACGAGCAGTACTTC.

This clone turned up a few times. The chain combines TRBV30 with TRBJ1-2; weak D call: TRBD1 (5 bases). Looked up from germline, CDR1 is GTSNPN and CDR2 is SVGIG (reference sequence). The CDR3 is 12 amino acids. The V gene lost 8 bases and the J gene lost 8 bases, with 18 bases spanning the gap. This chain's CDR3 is CARDSRGGGYTF. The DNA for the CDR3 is TGTGCCCGTGACAGCCGGGGAGGGGGCTACACCTTC.

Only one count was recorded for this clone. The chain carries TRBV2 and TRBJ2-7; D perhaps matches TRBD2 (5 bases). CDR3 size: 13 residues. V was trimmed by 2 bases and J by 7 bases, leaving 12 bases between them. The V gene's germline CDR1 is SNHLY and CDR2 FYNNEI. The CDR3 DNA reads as TGTGCCAGCAGTGAAATACCTAGAGGGGAGCAGTACGTC. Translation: CASSEIPRGEQYV.

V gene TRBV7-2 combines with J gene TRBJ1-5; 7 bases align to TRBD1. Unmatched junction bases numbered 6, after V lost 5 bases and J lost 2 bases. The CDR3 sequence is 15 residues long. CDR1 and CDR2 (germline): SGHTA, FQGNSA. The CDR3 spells CASSRSGTGNQPQHF. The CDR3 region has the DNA TGTGCCAGCAGCCGGTCCGGGACAGGCAATCAGCCCCAGCATTTT.

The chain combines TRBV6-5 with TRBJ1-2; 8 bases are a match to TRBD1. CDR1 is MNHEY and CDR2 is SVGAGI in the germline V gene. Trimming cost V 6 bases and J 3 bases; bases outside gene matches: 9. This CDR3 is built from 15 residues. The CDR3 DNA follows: TGTGCCAGCAGCCTTGGACAGGGACTATACTATGGCTACACCTTC. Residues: CASSLGQGLYYGYTF.

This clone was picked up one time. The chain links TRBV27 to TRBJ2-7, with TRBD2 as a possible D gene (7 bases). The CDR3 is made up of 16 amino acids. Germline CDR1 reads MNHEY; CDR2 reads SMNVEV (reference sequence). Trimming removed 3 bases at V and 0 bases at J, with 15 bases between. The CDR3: CASSFWGRGFSYEQYF. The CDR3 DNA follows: TGTGCCAGCAGTTTCTGGGGGCGGGGGTTCTCCTACGAGCAGTACTTC.

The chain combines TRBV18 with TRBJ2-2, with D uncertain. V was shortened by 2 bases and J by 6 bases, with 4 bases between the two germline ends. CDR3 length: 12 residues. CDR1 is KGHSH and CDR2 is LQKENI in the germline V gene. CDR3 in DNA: TGTGCCAGCTCACCAATATCCGGGGAGCTGTTTTTT. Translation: CASSPISGELFF.

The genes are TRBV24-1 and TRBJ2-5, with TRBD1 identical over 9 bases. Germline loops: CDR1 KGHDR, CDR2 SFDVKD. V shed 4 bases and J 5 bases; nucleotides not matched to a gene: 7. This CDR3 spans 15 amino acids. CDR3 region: CATSDPGTGSETQYF. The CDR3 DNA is TGTGCCACCAGTGACCCCGGGACAGGGTCCGAGACCCAGTACTTC.